What follows is one TCR beta chain and its context. The sample belongs to a study of CD8 T cells in Susac syndrome. With random hexamers, reverse transcription was performed on about 0.45 to 1 ug of RNA. It was immunoSEQ multiplex PCR that amplified TCR beta CDR3 across 54 Vbeta and 13 Jbeta. From the immunoSEQ multiplex PCR reads, TCRdb called clonotypes with MiXCR, one entry per CDR3 protein. The top ten hold approximately 0.16% of the sample, which has 150,000 to 200,000 distinct CDR3 sequences, roughly 94% seen once. In contrast to the negatively isolated CD8+ and CD4+ T cells, TEMRA cells were FACS-enriched. Germline values: CDR1 MGHDK, CDR2 SYGVNS. V was pared by 3 bases and J by 1 base, with 10 bases between. CDR3 size: 14 residues.

This receptor was obtained from a human donor with Susac syndrome. The sequenced sample consisted of CD8+ T cells from PBMCs. The rearrangement links TRBV25-1 to TRBJ2-7; D is unresolved. The CDR3 here is CASSDAIRSYEQYF. CDR3 DNA: TGTGCCAGCAGTGACGCTATACGATCCTACGAGCAGTACTTC.